Included here is one TCR beta chain sequence, with context. Enrolled through a virtual design, the participants were between 18 and 89 years of age and came from some 26 US areas. This record comes from a study of blood T cell repertoires in COVID-19. Background on the study: Samples taken during acute and convalescent COVID-19 were collected in the United States, Italy and Spain. PBMCs, B-cell-depleted T cells, or T cells provided the cDNA or gDNA that made up the material.

The protocol was immunoSEQ multiplex PCR, while the TCRdb copy is restricted to in-frame clones and leaves out a portion. The sample yields roughly 250,000 clones, approximately 83% seen once. This CDR3 is built from 14 residues. From germline, CDR1 is MNHEY and CDR2 SMNVEV (reference sequence). Trimming removed 5 bases from V and 7 bases from J; junction bases left unmatched: 11. The clonotype originates from a woman aged 40 to 50 with acute COVID-19. This chain connects TRBV27 to TRBJ2-7, with 7 bases matching TRBD2. Source material: PBMCs or T cells enriched from blood (not recorded which). In DNA form, the CDR3 reads TGTGCCAGCAGTAGCGAGCGGGGTTCCGGGGAGCAGTACTTC. Amino acids: CASSSERGSGEQYF.